A selection of T cell receptor beta chains follows, all from one sample in a study of shared clonotypes between healthy human individuals. Some clones are missing from TCRdb's copy, which holds only in-frame ones; the method was immunoSEQ multiplex PCR. The repertoire has about 1.1 million clones, roughly 80% of them found once; the top ten carry roughly 0.83%. Sequencing was done on a sample of memory CD4+ T cells from PBMCs. The receptor set was obtained from a man aged 18 to 30 in good health. Some clones in this sample may be carry-over from other donors' samples. CDR3s include the opening cysteine and the closing phenylalanine or tryptophan. Each record gives: clone size, CDR3 length, D gene, J gene, V gene, CDR3 protein, CDR3 DNA. D genes are given only for firm matches. Rows may omit the clone size; those that give it use once, few, many or a size class.

>-|17|TRBD1|TRBJ1-4|TRBV7-2
CASSLAYAGQPNEKLFF
TGTGCCAGCAGCTTAGCGTATGCGGGACAGCCAAATGAAAAACTGTTTTTT
>-|13|-|TRBJ1-5|TRBV6-1
CASRRGLNQPQHF
TGTGCCAGCAGGCGGGGACTCAATCAGCCCCAGCATTTT
>-|14|-|TRBJ2-7|TRBV28
CASSLGRVPTEQYF
TGTGCCAGCAGTTTAGGCAGGGTGCCTACGGAGCAGTACTTC
>-|14|-|TRBJ2-3|TRBV5-1
CASSSTGPPDTQYF
TGCGCCAGCAGCTCTACCGGTCCCCCAGATACGCAGTATTTT
>-|14|-|TRBJ2-5|TRBV7-3
CASSFGGSEETQYF
TGTGCCAGCAGCTTCGGGGGTTCTGAAGAGACCCAGTACTTC
>-|15|TRBD1|TRBJ1-2|TRBV7-2
CASSEGQTPSYGYTF
TGTGCCAGCAGCGAGGGACAGACACCCTCCTATGGCTACACCTTC
>-|17|-|TRBJ2-1|TRBV7-3
CASSLGVAGLGYNEQFF
TGTGCCAGCAGCTTAGGGGTGGCAGGGTTGGGGTACAATGAGCAGTTCTTC
>-|16|-|TRBJ1-4|TRBV27
CASSPGRGSLNEKLFF
TGTGCCAGCAGCCCGGGGCGAGGATCCCTTAATGAAAAACTGTTTTTT
>-|15|-|TRBJ2-6|TRBV9
CASTSTTTGANVLTF
TGTGCCAGCACATCGACCACGACTGGGGCCAACGTCCTGACTTTC
>-|15|-|TRBJ1-4|TRBV29-1
CSVALTTGRNEKLFF
TGCAGCGTTGCGTTGACCACAGGACGTAATGAAAAACTGTTTTTT
>-|15|TRBD2|TRBJ2-1|TRBV7-3
CASSHRTSGIREQFF
TGTGCCAGCAGCCACAGGACTAGCGGGATCCGTGAGCAGTTCTTC
>-|14|TRBD1|TRBJ2-5|TRBV28
CASSRQGGRETQYF
TGTGCCAGCAGTAGACAGGGGGGACGAGAGACCCAGTACTTC
>many|17|TRBD1|TRBJ2-6|TRBV25-1
CASRGDRAFSGANVLTF
TGTGCCAGCAGGGGGGACAGGGCGTTTTCTGGGGCCAACGTCCTGACTTTC
>-|14|-|TRBJ1-5|TRBV28
CASSQTGFNQPQHF
TGTGCCAGCAGTCAAACAGGGTTCAATCAGCCCCAGCATTTT
>-|12|-|TRBJ1-1|TRBV30
CAWNGRGGEAFF
TGTGCCTGGAATGGGCGGGGGGGAGAAGCTTTCTTT
>few|13|-|TRBJ1-4|TRBV6-1
CASTGRTNEKLFF
TGTGCCAGCACCGGGAGGACTAATGAAAAACTGTTTTTT
>few|14|TRBD1|TRBJ1-1|TRBV6-5
CASRPGQANTEAFF
TGTGCCAGCAGACCGGGACAGGCGAACACTGAAGCTTTCTTT
>-|13|-|TRBJ2-5|TRBV28
CASSLSEEETQYF
TGTGCCAGCAGTTTATCGGAGGAAGAGACCCAGTACTTC
>-|12|-|TRBJ1-2|TRBV28
CASSHLQQATFF
TGTGCCAGCAGCCACCTACAACAGGCTACCTTCTTC
>few|17|-|TRBJ1-1|TRBV5-1
CASSLTARLRVPTEAFF
TGCGCCAGCAGCCTTACCGCCCGACTTCGGGTTCCCACTGAAGCTTTCTTT
>-|16|TRBD2|TRBJ2-7|TRBV28
CASSFLPSGSSYEQYF
TGTGCCAGCAGTTTTTTGCCTAGCGGGAGCTCCTACGAGCAGTACTTC
>-|15|-|TRBJ2-4|TRBV5-4
CASSPEGVQGNIQYF
TGTGCCAGCAGCCCGGAGGGAGTTCAAGGGAACATTCAGTACTTC
>-|13|-|TRBJ1-2|TRBV19
CASSAGVNYGYTF
TGTGCCAGTAGTGCCGGGGTGAACTATGGCTACACCTTC
>-|12|-|TRBJ1-5|TRBV7-9
CASSGGTQPQHF
TGTGCCAGCAGCGGGGGGACACAGCCCCAGCATTTT
>-|14|TRBD2|TRBJ2-1|TRBV5-1
CASSLMTSLDEQFF
TGCGCCAGCAGCTTGATGACTAGCCTCGATGAGCAGTTCTTC